The entry below describes one T cell receptor beta chain. These data come from a study of blood T cell repertoires in COVID-19. Germline assignment: CDR1 SGHRS and CDR2 YFSETQ. The CDR3 contains 17 residues. J lost 1 base, V lost 5 bases, and 8 bases had no gene match. TCRdb's copy holds only in-frame clones and misses some; the assay was immunoSEQ multiplex PCR. The table shows some 190,000 clones, with approximately 80% occurring only once. The chain is built from TRBV5-1 and TRBJ2-6; 8 nucleotides align to TRBD1. The sequencing input was PBMCs or T cells enriched from blood (not recorded which). This clonotype was obtained from a man in his sixties who had been exposed to COVID-19. The chain's CDR3 is CASRFGQGISGANVLTF. The CDR3, as DNA: TGCGCCAGCAGGTTTGGACAGGGCATTTCTGGGGCCAACGTCCTGACTTTC.